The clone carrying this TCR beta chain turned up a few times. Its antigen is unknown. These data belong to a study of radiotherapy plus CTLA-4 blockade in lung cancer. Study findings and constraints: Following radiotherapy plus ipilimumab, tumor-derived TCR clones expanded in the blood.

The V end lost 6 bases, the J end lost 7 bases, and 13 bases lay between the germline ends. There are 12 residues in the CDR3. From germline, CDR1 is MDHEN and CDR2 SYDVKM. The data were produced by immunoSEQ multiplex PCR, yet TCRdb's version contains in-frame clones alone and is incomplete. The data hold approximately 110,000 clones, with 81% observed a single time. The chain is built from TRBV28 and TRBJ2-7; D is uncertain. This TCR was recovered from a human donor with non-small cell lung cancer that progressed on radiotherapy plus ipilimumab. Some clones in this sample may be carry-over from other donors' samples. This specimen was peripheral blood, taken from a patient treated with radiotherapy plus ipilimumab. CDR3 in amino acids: CASRLRVGEQYF. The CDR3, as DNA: TGTGCCAGCAGGCTAAGGGTGGGGGAGCAGTACTTC.